This TCR beta chain is drawn from a study of T cells after yellow fever vaccination. General study points: Secondary responses were weaker yet peaked faster, day 5 versus 15. At around 95% for CD4 and approximately 89% for CD8, most primary-vaccination clones showed up again after the booster. From the bulk population, abundant clonotypes could contaminate and appear within FACS-sorted repertoires.

MiXCR was run by TCRdb on the 5' RACE reads, yielding one entry per CDR3 protein. In the table there are about 340,000 distinct CDR3 sequences, about an eighth of which are singletons. This clonotype was seen a handful of times. Its antigen is not known. The source was CD4+ T cells sorted from PBMCs, collected 15 days after the yellow fever booster vaccination. This TCR was recovered from a man younger than 35 who received the YFV17D yellow fever vaccine.

The DNA for the CDR3 is TGTGCCAGCAGGGCCAGCTATGGCTACACCTTC. Encoded protein: CASRASYGYTF. V usage is TRBV12-3 or TRBV12-4 and J usage is TRBJ1-2; D is undetermined. Trimming removed 6 bases at V and 4 bases at J, with 6 bases between. This CDR3 region has 11 residues.